These T cell receptor beta chains were read from a single sample in a study of blood T cell repertoires in COVID-19. Generated by immunoSEQ multiplex PCR, the TCRdb table keeps only in-frame clones and is missing some. The table records some 70,000 clones, 80% to 90% of them present only once. The sequenced material came from peripheral blood. These receptors were taken from a man aged 50 to 60 with acute or convalescent COVID-19. CDR3s include the opening cysteine and the closing phenylalanine or tryptophan. D genes are given only for firm matches. The size of a clone is reported for some rows only, either as once, few or many, or as a class for expanded clones.

clone_size: NA
v_call: TRBV7-2
d_call: NA
j_call: TRBJ1-2
cdr3_aa: CASSYDKEYGYTF
cdr3_nt: TGTGCCAGCAGCTACGACAAGGAATATGGCTACACCTTC

clone_size: once
v_call: TRBV27
d_call: NA
j_call: TRBJ1-2
cdr3_aa: CASSPAGLSGYTF
cdr3_nt: TGTGCCAGCAGTCCCGCGGGCCTCTCAGGCTACACCTTC

clone_size: NA
v_call: TRBV19
d_call: TRBD2
j_call: TRBJ2-3
cdr3_aa: CASSTNLGLAGTPLSTDTQYF
cdr3_nt: TGTGCCAGTAGTACAAATCTGGGACTAGCGGGAACACCCCTAAGCACAGATACGCAGTATTTT

clone_size: NA
v_call: TRBV5-1
d_call: TRBD2
j_call: TRBJ2-1
cdr3_aa: CASSLTSGRILSYEQFF
cdr3_nt: TGCGCCAGCAGCTTGACTAGCGGGAGGATTCTCTCGTATGAGCAGTTCTTC

clone_size: NA
v_call: TRBV11-2
d_call: NA
j_call: TRBJ2-5
cdr3_aa: CASSLVRAGVIQETQYF
cdr3_nt: TGTGCCAGCAGCTTAGTTAGGGCAGGGGTCATCCAAGAGACCCAGTACTTC

clone_size: NA
v_call: TRBV18
d_call: NA
j_call: TRBJ1-1
cdr3_aa: CASSLSQKNTEAFF
cdr3_nt: TGTGCCAGCTCACTATCACAGAAAAACACTGAAGCTTTCTTT

clone_size: NA
v_call: TRBV24-1
d_call: TRBD2
j_call: TRBJ2-3
cdr3_aa: CATSDFAGGHTDTQYF
cdr3_nt: TGTGCCACCAGTGATTTCGCGGGGGGGCACACAGATACGCAGTATTTT

clone_size: NA
v_call: TRBV24-1
d_call: TRBD2
j_call: TRBJ2-1
cdr3_aa: CATSDGLAGGFGQFF
cdr3_nt: TGTGCCACCAGTGATGGACTAGCGGGAGGCTTCGGGCAGTTCTTC

clone_size: NA
v_call: TRBV19
d_call: TRBD1
j_call: TRBJ1-1
cdr3_aa: CASSFLPGRGRGIGEAFF
cdr3_nt: TGTGCCAGTAGCTTCCTTCCCGGGAGGGGGCGGGGGATAGGTGAAGCTTTCTTT

clone_size: NA
v_call: TRBV28
d_call: TRBD1
j_call: TRBJ1-2
cdr3_aa: CASCRGQGAGYGYTF
cdr3_nt: TGTGCCAGCTGCCGCGGGCAGGGGGCAGGCTATGGCTACACCTTC

clone_size: NA
v_call: TRBV27
d_call: TRBD2
j_call: TRBJ2-7
cdr3_aa: CASSLSREGYEQYF
cdr3_nt: TGTGCCAGCAGTTTATCTCGGGAGGGTTACGAGCAGTACTTC

clone_size: few
v_call: TRBV7-9
d_call: TRBD1
j_call: TRBJ1-2
cdr3_aa: CASSSTGGHGYTF
cdr3_nt: TGTGCCAGCAGTTCCACAGGGGGGCATGGCTACACCTTC

clone_size: NA
v_call: TRBV6-2/TRBV6-3
d_call: NA
j_call: TRBJ2-5
cdr3_aa: CASSQGETQYF
cdr3_nt: TGTGCCAGCAGTCAGGGGGAGACCCAGTACTTC

clone_size: NA
v_call: TRBV4-2
d_call: NA
j_call: TRBJ1-3
cdr3_aa: CASSQTSTANTIYF
cdr3_nt: TGTGCCAGCAGCCAGACCTCGACAGCAAACACCATATATTTT

clone_size: NA
v_call: TRBV15
d_call: NA
j_call: TRBJ2-3
cdr3_aa: CATSRFSADTQYF
cdr3_nt: TGTGCCACCAGCAGATTTAGCGCAGATACGCAGTATTTT

clone_size: NA
v_call: TRBV29-1
d_call: TRBD1
j_call: TRBJ2-7
cdr3_aa: CSALTGGGYEQYF
cdr3_nt: TGCAGCGCCTTGACAGGGGGCGGTTACGAGCAGTACTTC

clone_size: NA
v_call: TRBV3-1/TRBV3-2
d_call: NA
j_call: TRBJ2-3
cdr3_aa: CASSQGPHQGTIMDTQYF
cdr3_nt: TGTGCCAGCAGCCAAGGTCCCCACCAGGGCACTATAATGGATACGCAGTATTTT

clone_size: few
v_call: TRBV11-2
d_call: TRBD2
j_call: TRBJ2-5
cdr3_aa: CASSGAGRFYETQYF
cdr3_nt: TGTGCCAGCAGCGGGGCCGGGAGGTTCTACGAGACCCAGTACTTC

clone_size: NA
v_call: TRBV19
d_call: NA
j_call: TRBJ2-1
cdr3_aa: CASSILAGAPYNEQFF
cdr3_nt: TGTGCCAGTAGTATTCTCGCAGGGGCACCTTACAATGAGCAGTTCTTC

clone_size: once
v_call: TRBV28
d_call: NA
j_call: TRBJ1-4
cdr3_aa: CASSSNSEKLFF
cdr3_nt: TGTGCCAGCAGTTCCAACTCGGAAAAACTGTTTTTT

clone_size: NA
v_call: TRBV9
d_call: TRBD1
j_call: TRBJ1-1
cdr3_aa: CASSDGQGAETEAFF
cdr3_nt: TGTGCCAGCAGCGACGGACAGGGGGCTGAAACTGAAGCTTTCTTT

clone_size: NA
v_call: TRBV6-2/TRBV6-3
d_call: NA
j_call: TRBJ2-1
cdr3_aa: CASSYLEGRWENRNEQFF
cdr3_nt: TGTGCCAGCAGTTACCTCGAAGGACGGTGGGAGAATCGCAATGAGCAGTTCTTC

clone_size: NA
v_call: TRBV7-9
d_call: TRBD2
j_call: TRBJ2-3
cdr3_aa: CASSLGLADSTDTQYF
cdr3_nt: TGTGCCAGCAGCTTAGGACTAGCGGATAGCACAGATACGCAGTATTTT

clone_size: NA
v_call: TRBV18
d_call: TRBD2
j_call: TRBJ2-2
cdr3_aa: CASSPTIGRSGTGELFF
cdr3_nt: TGTGCCAGCTCACCAACCATCGGGAGGTCGGGCACCGGGGAGCTGTTTTTT

clone_size: NA
v_call: TRBV5-1
d_call: NA
j_call: TRBJ1-5
cdr3_aa: CASTLGPNQPQHF
cdr3_nt: TGCGCCAGCACGTTGGGGCCAAATCAGCCCCAGCATTTT

clone_size: NA
v_call: TRBV24-1
d_call: TRBD1
j_call: TRBJ2-1
cdr3_aa: CATMDRGVNEQFF
cdr3_nt: TGTGCCACCATGGACAGGGGGGTCAATGAGCAGTTCTTC